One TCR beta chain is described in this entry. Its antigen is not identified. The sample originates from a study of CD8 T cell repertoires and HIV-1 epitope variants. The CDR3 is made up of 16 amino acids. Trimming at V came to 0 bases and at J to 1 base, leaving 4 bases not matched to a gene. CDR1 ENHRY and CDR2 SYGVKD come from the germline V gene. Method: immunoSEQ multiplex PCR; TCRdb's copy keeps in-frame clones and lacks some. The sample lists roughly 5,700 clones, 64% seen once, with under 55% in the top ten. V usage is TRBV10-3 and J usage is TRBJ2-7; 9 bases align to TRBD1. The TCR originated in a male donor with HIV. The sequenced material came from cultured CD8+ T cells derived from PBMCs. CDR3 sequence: CAISESGTGLSYEQYF. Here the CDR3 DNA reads TGTGCCATCAGTGAGTCCGGGACAGGGCTATCCTACGAGCAGTACTTC.